Presented here are 9 T cell receptor beta chains from one specimen sequenced in a study of blood T cell repertoires in COVID-19. Sequencing used immunoSEQ multiplex PCR; TCRdb keeps in-frame clones, though not all of them. The table includes fewer than 200,000 clones, 87% detected once. Sequenced: peripheral blood. The receptors here all came from a man in his forties with active or convalescent COVID-19.

V usage is TRBV6-5 and J usage is TRBJ1-2; the D is unclear. V lost 0 bases to trimming and J lost 8 bases, with 13 bases between them. The CDR3 consists of 14 residues. Germline V gives CDR1 MNHEY, CDR2 SVGAGI. CDR3: CASSYSGNPGGYTF. In DNA, the CDR3 is TGTGCCAGCAGTTACTCGGGGAATCCGGGAGGCTACACCTTC.

There are many counts of this clone. The chain employs TRBV5-4 and TRBJ2-7; perhaps TRBD2 as D (5 bases). Germline CDR1 is SGHNT and CDR2 is YYREEE (reference sequence). V lost 3 bases to trimming and J lost 5 bases, with 15 bases between them. This CDR3 spans 14 amino acids. Here the CDR3 reads CASSSDRWRDEQYF. CDR3 nucleotide sequence: TGTGCCAGCAGCTCGGACCGTTGGCGGGACGAGCAGTACTTC.

This sequence joins TRBV2 and TRBJ1-1; the D gene is possibly TRBD1 (6 bases). This CDR3 is 15 amino acids long. Germline lookup yields CDR1 SNHLY and CDR2 FYNNEI. V gave up 4 bases and J gave up 3 bases, with 15 bases separating them. The CDR3 DNA reads TGTGCCAGCAGTGGGGGGCCCTATCTTCACACTGAAGCTTTCTTT. Translating it yields CASSGGPYLHTEAFF.

This rearrangement joins TRBV7-9 to TRBJ2-7, with 8 positions matching TRBD2. CDR1 and CDR2 (germline): SEHNR, FQNEAQ (reference sequence). The CDR3 spans 15 residues. After removal of 3 bases from V and 5 bases from J, the junction contained 9 bases not matched to a gene. The chain's CDR3 is CASSFPGGVKDEQYF. The CDR3, as DNA: TGTGCCAGCAGCTTCCCGGGAGGGGTGAAGGACGAGCAGTACTTC. Full variable domain (remainder filled in from reference TRBV7-9 and TRBJ2-7): DTGVSQNPRHKITKRGQNVTFRCDPISEHNRLYWYRQTLGQGPEFLTYFQNEAQLEKSRLLSDRFSAERPKGSFSTLEIQRTEQGDSAMYLCASSFPGGVKDEQYFGPGTRLTVT.

Comment on this clone: This sample also contains other DNA sequences that code for the same CDR3. The gene calls are TRBV18 and TRBJ1-6, with 8 nucleotides matching TRBD1. After removal of 3 bases from V and 6 bases from J, the junction contained 4 bases not matched to a gene. Germline V gives CDR1 KGHSH, CDR2 LQKENI. The CDR3 is 15 amino acids. Here the CDR3 reads CASSPAGGRNSPLHF. DNA of the CDR3: TGTGCCAGCTCACCTGCAGGGGGCCGTAATTCACCCCTCCACTTT.

In nucleotides, the CDR3 is TGTGCCAGCAGATCAGGGGGCGCGTACAATGAGCAGTTCTTC. Translating gives CASRSGGAYNEQFF. V usage is TRBV6-5 and J usage is TRBJ2-1; 8 bases line up with TRBD1. The CDR3 has 14 residues. The V and J ends lost 6 bases and 4 bases, in that order; junction bases with no gene match: 5. Looked up from germline, CDR1 is MNHEY and CDR2 is SVGAGI.

J is TRBJ1-2 and V is TRBV7-2; the D is unclear. The length of the CDR3 is 14 residues. V was pared by 4 bases and J by 4 bases, with 13 bases between. Germline V lookup: CDR1 SGHTA, CDR2 FQGNSA. CDR3 sequence reads: CASSSQRQVYGYTF. DNA for the CDR3: TGTGCCAGCAGCTCTCAGAGACAAGTCTATGGCTACACCTTC.

This chain connects TRBV29-1 to TRBJ2-1; weak D call: TRBD1 (8 bases). CDR3 length equals 12 residues. Between the trimmed V and J ends, which lost 7 bases and 9 bases, there was a span of 16 bases. Germline CDR1 and CDR2: SQVTM and ANQGSEA. In DNA, the CDR3 is TGCAGCGCCACAGGGGGGGGCGGTGAGCAGTTCTTC. This translates into CSATGGGGEQFF.

The chain combines TRBV5-1 with TRBJ2-5, with 9 bases identical to TRBD2. V lost 1 base, J lost 9 bases, and 7 bases stayed unmatched. CDR1 is SGHRS, CDR2 YFSETQ, per germline. CDR3 size: 14 residues. The DNA of the CDR3 is TGCGCCAGCAGCTTGCGTAGCGGGGGCCATTCCCAGTACTTC. Amino acid sequence: CASSLRSGGHSQYF.